This TCR beta chain derives from a study of shared clonotypes between healthy human individuals. Deep was the level used in running the assay. TCRdb's table, derived via immunoSEQ multiplex PCR, lists solely in-frame clones and lacks some. The data hold about 1.4 million clones, with around 95% observed a single time. What was sequenced was naive CD4+ T cells sorted from blood. Subset in this sample: CD45RA+ positively selected. The TCR was taken from a man aged 25 to 40 in good health.

This CDR3 reads CASSEIPTGGLEQYF. In DNA form, the CDR3 reads TGTGCCAGCAGTGAAATCCCGACAGGGGGTCTGGAGCAGTACTTC. V gene TRBV2 combines with J gene TRBJ2-7, with TRBD1 matching over 9 bases. J gave up 7 bases and V 2 bases, and 9 bases lay outside the gene matches. CDR1 and CDR2 from the germline V gene are SNHLY and FYNNEI. CDR3 length equals 15 residues.